One and the same sample provided the 9 T cell receptor beta chains below, sequenced in a study of OX40 agonist ivuxolimab in advanced cancers. Clones were sequenced by immunoSEQ multiplex PCR, and TCRdb holds only the in-frame ones, with some missing. This table has tens of thousands of clones, 90% to 95% appearing once. This specimen consisted of CD4+ or CD8+ T cells sorted from blood, obtained in a trial of the OX40 agonist ivuxolimab. These receptors came from an adult with an advanced solid tumor such as melanoma, head and neck, liver or kidney cancer.

The gene calls are TRBV5-1 and TRBJ1-2; 7 bases agree with TRBD1. V was clipped by 2 bases and J by 0 bases; unmatched bases: 13. The CDR3 loop spans 18 amino acids. Germline V gene lookup returns CDR1 SGHRS and CDR2 YFSETQ. CDR3 bases: TGCGCCAGCAGCTTAAGCGCACAGGGGCCCCGAGCTAACTATGGCTACACCTTC. Translated: CASSLSAQGPRANYGYTF. The full variable domain, its missing parts supplied by reference TRBV5-1 and TRBJ1-2, is KAGVTQTPRYLIKTRGQQVTLSCSPISGHRSVSWYQQTPGQGLQFLFEYFSETQRNKGNFPGRFSGRQFSNSRSEMNVSTLELGDSALYLCASSLSAQGPRANYGYTFGSGTRLTVV.

This chain's CDR3 is CASSPRGQGYEQYF. CDR3 sequence (DNA): TGTGCCAGCTCACCACGCGGGCAGGGGTACGAGCAGTACTTC. The chain is built from TRBV18 and TRBJ2-7; maybe TRBD1 (6 bases). V lost 1 base and J 4 bases, leaving 11 bases between the germline ends. Germline V gives CDR1 KGHSH, CDR2 LQKENI. The CDR3 has 14 amino acids.

This clone turned up a few times. The V call is TRBV6-6, the J call TRBJ1-1; TRBD1 matches 11 bases. V lost 6 bases to trimming and J lost 0 bases; unmatched junction nucleotides: 6. There are 16 residues in the CDR3. Germline CDR1 is MNHNY and CDR2 is SVGAGI (reference sequence). CDR3 sequence: CASRGTGGVMNTEAFF. CDR3 nucleotide sequence: TGTGCCAGCAGAGGGACAGGGGGAGTAATGAACACTGAAGCTTTCTTT.

This chain uses TRBV19 with TRBJ2-1; D is possibly TRBD1 or TRBD2 (6 bases each). With 10 bases removed from V and 6 bases from J, the gap between germline ends came to 19 bases. This CDR3 spans 14 amino acids. Germline CDR1 and CDR2: LNHDA and SQIVND (reference sequence). The CDR3 spells CATQMGGSSNEQFF. The CDR3 DNA follows: TGTGCCACTCAGATGGGGGGCTCGAGCAATGAGCAGTTCTTC. Full variable domain (remainder filled in from reference TRBV19 and TRBJ2-1): DGGITQSPKYLFRKEGQNVTLSCEQNLNHDAMYWYRQDPGQGLRLIYYSQIVNDFQKGDIAEGYSVSREKKESFPLTVTSAQKNPTAFYLCATQMGGSSNEQFFGPGTRLTVL.

The chain couples TRBV7-8 to TRBJ2-5; 8 positions match TRBD2. Per germline, CDR1 SGHVS and CDR2 FQNEAQ. The CDR3 consists of 17 residues. After removal of 1 base from V and 2 bases from J, the junction contained 9 bases not matched to a gene. CDR3 amino acids: CASSLGLVAGTQETQYF. CDR3 nucleotide sequence: TGTGCCAGCAGCTTAGGTTTGGTAGCGGGAACTCAAGAGACCCAGTACTTC.

The chain couples TRBV2 to TRBJ2-4; TRBD2 matches 12 bases. Germline V gene lookup returns CDR1 SNHLY and CDR2 FYNNEI. The CDR3 has 18 amino acids. The junction had 12 bases not matched to a gene; V was cut back by 7 bases and J by 2 bases. CDR3 DNA: TGTGCCAGCAAGGGGCGACTAGCGGGAGTAGGAACCAAAAACATTCAGTACTTC. It translates to CASKGRLAGVGTKNIQYF.

The chain employs TRBV5-4 and TRBJ2-7; possible D gene TRBD2, 5 bases. The CDR3 is made up of 15 amino acids. The germline gives CDR1 SGHNT, CDR2 YYREEE (reference sequence). With 4 bases removed from V and 7 bases from J, the gap between germline ends came to 21 bases. The CDR3 reads CASSLVGGARGEQYF. CDR3 DNA sequence: TGTGCCAGCAGCCTTGTGGGCGGAGCCCGGGGTGAGCAGTACTTC. Together with reference TRBV5-4 and TRBJ2-7, the CDR3 gives the full variable domain: ETGVTQSPTHLIKTRGQQVTLRCSSQSGHNTVSWYQQALGQGPQFIFQYYREEENGRGNFPPRFSGLQFPNYSSELNVNALELDDSALYLCASSLVGGARGEQYFGPGTRLTVT.

This rearrangement joins TRBV6-5 to TRBJ2-1; TRBD2 matches at 10 bases. In germline, CDR1 is MNHEY, CDR2 SVGAGI. CDR3 length: 12 residues. V lost 6 bases to trimming and J lost 9 bases; unmatched junction nucleotides: 2. CDR3 DNA: TGTGCCAGCAGACGGACTAGCGGTGAGCAGTTCTTC. Its protein is CASRRTSGEQFF.

The V call is TRBV28, the J call TRBJ2-7; D is perhaps TRBD1 (5 bases). Deletions cut 0 bases from V and 4 bases from J, with 13 bases between. The CDR3 is 15 amino acids. Germline V CDR1 and CDR2: MDHEN, SYDVKM. This chain's CDR3 is CASSLWRVGRYEQYF. Here the CDR3 DNA reads TGTGCCAGCAGTTTATGGCGCGTGGGGCGATACGAGCAGTACTTC.